Below, 12 T cell receptor beta chains from the same sample are listed, as sequenced in a study of cytomegalovirus exposure and HLA in healthy donors. Primers for the PCR totalled 60 Vbeta and 13 Jbeta. TCRdb's copy holds only in-frame clones and misses some; the assay was immunoSEQ multiplex PCR. The sample lists some 120,000 clones; about four fifths were seen once. Specimen: PBMCs. The receptors stem from a man aged 30 to 45 in good health and CMV-seropositive.

The chain's CDR3 is CAWSPSTYEQYF. The CDR3 DNA reads TGTGCCTGGAGTCCTAGTACCTACGAGCAGTACTTC. The rearrangement uses TRBV30 and TRBJ2-7; D ambiguous. CDR1 is GTSNPN, CDR2 SVGIG, per germline (reference sequence). There are 12 residues in the CDR3. V lost 2 bases and J 2 bases, leaving 7 bases between the germline ends. The full variable domain, completed using reference TRBV30 and TRBJ2-7, is SQTIHQWPATLVQPVGSPLSLECTVEGTSNPNLYWYRQAAGRGLQLLFYSVGIGQISSEVPQNLSASRPQDRQFILSSKKLLLSDSGFYLCAWSPSTYEQYFGPGTRLTVT.

V usage is TRBV18 and J usage is TRBJ2-1; 10 bases are shared with TRBD2. The trim removed 8 bases at V and 8 bases at J, leaving 9 bases unmatched. The CDR3 runs to 14 residues. Looked up from germline, CDR1 is KGHSH and CDR2 is LQKENI. The CDR3 loop is CASRASGGKDEQFF. CDR3 bases: TGTGCCAGCCGGGCTAGCGGGGGAAAGGATGAGCAGTTCTTC.

The gene calls are TRBV23-1 and TRBJ1-4, with 7 positions matching TRBD1. TRBV23-1 is classed as an ORF, of uncertain function. The CDR3 is 15 residues long. Trimming took 7 bases from V and 6 from J; bases not matched to a gene: 11. CDR3 DNA sequence: TGCGCCAGCACTCTTCACAGGGGTCGGCATGAAAAACTGTTTTTT. Its translation is CASTLHRGRHEKLFF.

This clone turned up a few times. The genes are TRBV4-1 and TRBJ1-5; possibly TRBD1 for D (6 bases). Deletions cut 0 bases from V and 7 bases from J, with 13 bases between. The CDR3 totals 15 residues. From germline, CDR1 is MGHRA and CDR2 YSYEKL. The DNA of the CDR3 is TGCGCCAGCAGCCAAGAGACACAGGGTAGGCAGCCCCAGCATTTT. It is translated as CASSQETQGRQPQHF.

The rearrangement uses TRBV15 and TRBJ2-7; 8 bases agree with TRBD2. The CDR3 is made up of 14 amino acids. Germline V gene lookup returns CDR1 LNHNV and CDR2 YYDKDF (reference sequence). Unmatched junction bases numbered 6, after V lost 3 bases and J lost 5 bases. The CDR3 DNA reads as TGTGCCACCAGCAGCGGGGGGGCCGTAGACGAGCAGTACTTC. This codes for CATSSGGAVDEQYF.

The chain employs TRBV5-1 and TRBJ2-2; the D is unclear. V lost 0 bases, J lost 0 bases, and 6 bases lay in between. CDR1 is SGHRS, CDR2 YFSETQ, per germline. This CDR3 spans 15 amino acids. The DNA of the CDR3 is TGCGCCAGCAGCTTGGACCAGGCGAACACCGGGGAGCTGTTTTTT. This translates into CASSLDQANTGELFF. The complete variable domain, with remaining parts taken from reference TRBV5-1 and TRBJ2-2, reads KAGVTQTPRYLIKTRGQQVTLSCSPISGHRSVSWYQQTPGQGLQFLFEYFSETQRNKGNFPGRFSGRQFSNSRSEMNVSTLELGDSALYLCASSLDQANTGELFFGEGSRLTVL.

The V call is TRBV13, the J call TRBJ2-3; 10 nucleotides match TRBD2. Losses at the gene ends were 8 bases for V and 1 base for J; bases not matched to a gene: 6. This CDR3 is 15 amino acids long. The germline gives CDR1 PRHDT, CDR2 FYEKMQ (reference sequence). The chain's CDR3 is CASVVAGGRTDTQYF. The CDR3 nucleotides read TGTGCCAGCGTAGTAGCGGGGGGCCGCACAGATACGCAGTATTTT.

The CDR3 DNA reads TGTGCCAGCAGTTTACGACAGAATCAGCCCCAGCATTTT. It codes for CASSLRQNQPQHF. The rearrangement joins TRBV28 to TRBJ1-5, with D perhaps matching TRBD1 (5 bases). The germline V and J ends were trimmed by 2 bases and 4 bases, with 6 bases remaining between them. The length of the CDR3 is 13 residues. CDR1 MDHEN and CDR2 SYDVKM come from the germline V gene. The whole variable domain, filled in from reference TRBV28 and TRBJ1-5, reads DVKVTQSSRYLVKRTGEKVFLECVQDMDHENMFWYRQDPGLGLRLIYFSYDVKMKEKGDIPEGYSVSREKKERFSLILESASTNQTSMYLCASSLRQNQPQHFGDGTRLSIL.

In its sample, this clone was seen a few times. The V call is TRBV19, the J call TRBJ1-1; 7 bases agree with TRBD1. V shed 5 bases and J 6 bases; nucleotides not matched to a gene: 3. The germline CDR1 and CDR2 sequences are LNHDA and SQIVND (reference sequence). The CDR3 extends over 12 amino acids. In nucleotides, the CDR3 is TGTGCCAGTAGTCCGACAGGGCCTGAAGCTTTCTTT. Encoded protein: CASSPTGPEAFF.

CDR3 protein: CAISEGQDGREGNQPQHF. CDR3 in DNA: TGTGCCATCAGTGAAGGGCAGGACGGGCGGGAGGGCAATCAGCCCCAGCATTTT. The V and J genes are TRBV10-3 and TRBJ1-5; D ambiguous. CDR1 is ENHRY and CDR2 is SYGVKD in the germline V gene. V was pared by 3 bases and J by 2 bases, with 20 bases between. CDR3 size: 18 residues.

V and J are TRBV4-2 and TRBJ2-7; 8 bases fit TRBD2. Germline V gene sequence: CDR1 LGHNA, CDR2 YNFKEQ. J lost 3 bases, V lost 3 bases, and 1 base had no gene match. This CDR3 spans 13 amino acids. CDR3 region: CASSHGTSYEQYF. The CDR3 nucleotides are TGTGCCAGCAGCCACGGGACTAGCTACGAGCAGTACTTC.

The rearrangement joins TRBV9 to TRBJ2-1, with 7 bases matching TRBD1. Germline V lookup: CDR1 SGDLS, CDR2 YYNGEE. Trimming removed 1 base from V and 12 bases from J; junction bases left unmatched: 7. There are 13 residues in the CDR3. CDR3 sequence: CASSVPGTEVQFF. The CDR3 coding sequence is TGTGCCAGCAGCGTACCAGGGACAGAAGTGCAGTTCTTC. Filled out from reference TRBV9 and TRBJ2-1, the complete variable domain reads DSGVTQTPKHLITATGQRVTLRCSPRSGDLSVYWYQQSLDQGLQFLIQYYNGEERAKGNILERFSAQQFPDLHSELNLSSLELGDSALYFCASSVPGTEVQFFGPGTRLTVL.